The rows below give T cell receptor beta chains drawn from one sample of a study of cytomegalovirus exposure and HLA in healthy donors. The data were produced by immunoSEQ multiplex PCR, yet TCRdb's version contains in-frame clones alone and is incomplete. Counted here are tens of thousands of clones, 63% occurring once; the ten biggest clones make up just under 6.5%. Input material: PBMCs. The receptors come from a woman in her thirties in good health and CMV-seronegative. Each CDR3 is given with its conserved first and last residue. A D gene is named only where the DNA matches it firmly. For some rows the clone size is stated as once, few or many, or as a class when expanded; others skip it.

TGTGCCAGCAGAGGGGGGGGCTCCTATAATTCACCCCTCCACTTT,CASRGGGSYNSPLHF,few,TRBV6-6,-,TRBJ1-6
TGTGCCAGCTCATCCCGGGACAACTACGAGCAGTACTTC,CASSSRDNYEQYF,-,TRBV18,-,TRBJ2-7
TGTGCCAGCAGTGTCCGACAGGGGGCGGGTGGGGCCAACGTCCTGACTTTC,CASSVRQGAGGANVLTF,few,TRBV6-1,TRBD1,TRBJ2-6
TGTGCCAGCTCAACACCGGACTTTATCTCCTACAATGAGCAGTTCTTC,CASSTPDFISYNEQFF,few,TRBV28,-,TRBJ2-1
TGTGCCAGCAGTGAGGGACAGGGCAAGGAACTGTTTTTT,CASSEGQGKELFF,-,TRBV6-4,TRBD1,TRBJ1-4
TGTGCCAGCAGTGAATCTGAGGGCCGGGCCTATGGCTACACCTTC,CASSESEGRAYGYTF,-,TRBV2,-,TRBJ1-2
TGCGCCAGCAGCCAAGAGAGGACAGGGCCCTATGGCTACACCTTC,CASSQERTGPYGYTF,-,TRBV4-3,TRBD1,TRBJ1-2
TGTGCCAGCAGCCAATTCTCAGCAGGGAGGTTCCACTATGGCTACACCTTC,CASSQFSAGRFHYGYTF,-,TRBV14,-,TRBJ1-2
TGTGCCAGTAGTATCTTGGGACAACATAGCAATCAGCCCCAGCATTTT,CASSILGQHSNQPQHF,-,TRBV19,-,TRBJ1-5
TGTGCCAGCAGAGGAGGGCTCGGGGGCACCGGGGAGCTGTTTTTT,CASRGGLGGTGELFF,-,TRBV6-5,-,TRBJ2-2
TGTGCCAGCATCCAAGAGTACATGGGAGACTCACCCCTCCACTTT,CASIQEYMGDSPLHF,-,TRBV2,-,TRBJ1-6
TGTGCCAGCAGCTTAGCAGGGGTTTTTACCGGGGAGCTGTTTTTT,CASSLAGVFTGELFF,-,TRBV7-9,-,TRBJ2-2
TGTGCCAGCAGCTTGGTCCCGGGACTAGCGTTGCCCCAGTACTTC,CASSLVPGLALPQYF,-,TRBV5-4,TRBD2,TRBJ2-5
TGTGCCAGCAGCCAAGGGGGCGGGGGGATGACAGATACGCAGTATTTT,CASSQGGGGMTDTQYF,-,TRBV4-2,TRBD2,TRBJ2-3
TGCGCCAGCAGCCAAGAGGCAGGTGACGCTTTCTTT,CASSQEAGDAFF,-,TRBV4-3,-,TRBJ1-1
TGCGCCAGCAGCACAACGACAGGGTTCGATGAGCAGTTCTTC,CASSTTTGFDEQFF,-,TRBV5-1,TRBD1,TRBJ2-1
TGCGCCAGCAGCTTGTTCCCAGGGGAAGGAACTGAAGCTTTCTTT,CASSLFPGEGTEAFF,once,TRBV5-1,-,TRBJ1-1
TGCAGCGCACCTAGGGATACGCAGTATTTT,CSAPRDTQYF,few,TRBV20-1,-,TRBJ2-3
TGTGCCGAGAAGGGGCCCCCGATGGGCAATGAGCAGTTCTTC,CAEKGPPMGNEQFF,-,TRBV28,-,TRBJ2-1
TGTGCCAGCAGCTTAGGCGTCGACTCCGGCTACACCTTC,CASSLGVDSGYTF,-,TRBV11-2,-,TRBJ1-2
TGCGCCAGCAGCAGAACCGGGACTAGCGGAAAGGGCGAGCAGTACTTC,CASSRTGTSGKGEQYF,-,TRBV5-1,TRBD2,TRBJ2-7
TGTGCCAGCAGTTACAGGGGCTACACAGATACGCAGTATTTT,CASSYRGYTDTQYF,few,TRBV6-6,-,TRBJ2-3
TGTGCCAGCAGCTTAGTCGGGCAGGGGGCGAGGGAGCAGTACTTC,CASSLVGQGAREQYF,-,TRBV11-2,TRBD1,TRBJ2-7
TGTGCCAGCAGCCAAGAACGCGGGAGAGATACGCAGTATTTT,CASSQERGRDTQYF,-,TRBV4-2,TRBD2,TRBJ2-3
TGTGCCAGCAGTGAGATTAGCGGGGCAGATACGCAGTATTTT,CASSEISGADTQYF,once,TRBV2,TRBD2,TRBJ2-3
TGTGCCACCTCGGTGAGCTCCTACAATGAGCAGTTCTTC,CATSVSSYNEQFF,once,TRBV15,-,TRBJ2-1
TGTGCCACCAGCAGAGATTTTTCGGGACTCCAAGCCCGATATGGCTACACCTTC,CATSRDFSGLQARYGYTF,-,TRBV15,-,TRBJ1-2
TGCGCCAGCAGCCCCGGACTAGCGGGGAAGTTCGGGAATGAGCAGTTCTTC,CASSPGLAGKFGNEQFF,few,TRBV5-1,TRBD2,TRBJ2-1
TGCGCCAGCAGCCGAGGACAGGGCGGTACTGAAGCTTTCTTT,CASSRGQGGTEAFF,-,TRBV5-1,TRBD1,TRBJ1-1
TGTGCCAGCAGTTATGAAGGGGACATGAACACTGAAGCTTTCTTT,CASSYEGDMNTEAFF,once,TRBV6-5,-,TRBJ1-1
TGTGCCAGTAGTTCCAGGGTAGCTGGGGCCAACGTCCTGACTTTC,CASSSRVAGANVLTF,-,TRBV19,-,TRBJ2-6
TGTGCCAGCTCACGGGACAGTAACTATGGCTACACCTTC,CASSRDSNYGYTF,-,TRBV18,TRBD1,TRBJ1-2
TGTGCCTGGAGTAAGCGTCTACTCATGGTGGGAGAGACCCAGTACTTC,CAWSKRLLMVGETQYF,-,TRBV30,-,TRBJ2-5
TGTGCCAGCAGTTTCCCCGCTAGCGGGACCTACAATGAGCAGTTCTTC,CASSFPASGTYNEQFF,few,TRBV28,TRBD2,TRBJ2-1
TGTGCCAGCAGTGAATACGGGGGAGAAAAACTGTTTTTT,CASSEYGGEKLFF,few,TRBV25-1,-,TRBJ1-4
TGTGCCAGCAGCGGAGGGACTAGCGGGGTTAGGGAGACCCAGTACTTC,CASSGGTSGVRETQYF,-,TRBV11-2,TRBD2,TRBJ2-5
TGTGCCAGCAGTGTGCGGGTTGACCACGAGCAGTACTTC,CASSVRVDHEQYF,few,TRBV25-1,-,TRBJ2-7
TGTGCCAGCCTCCCCGGGACAGCCACGGATACGCAGTATTTT,CASLPGTATDTQYF,-,TRBV19,TRBD1,TRBJ2-3
TGTGCCAGCAGGCTGGCTGACAGGGGCGGCACTGAAGCTTTCTTT,CASRLADRGGTEAFF,-,TRBV4-2,TRBD1,TRBJ1-1
TGTGCCATCAGTGAGTCGAGACAGGGGGCGGGGCAGTACTTC,CAISESRQGAGQYF,-,TRBV10-3,TRBD1,TRBJ2-7
TGTGCCAGCAGCTTAGGCGGGGGCCCAGATACGCAGTATTTT,CASSLGGGPDTQYF,-,TRBV7-8,-,TRBJ2-3
TGTGCCAGCAGTTACCGACAGTTCTCCTACGAGCAGTACTTC,CASSYRQFSYEQYF,-,TRBV6-5,-,TRBJ2-7
TGTGCCTGGAGTGCCTCGCTTGGGGCCAATGAGCAGTTCTTC,CAWSASLGANEQFF,few,TRBV30,-,TRBJ2-1
TGTGCCTGGAGTGTACGGCCTAGGTGGCGGGAGTACGAGCAGTACTTC,CAWSVRPRWREYEQYF,-,TRBV30,TRBD2,TRBJ2-7
TGTGCCAGCAGACGCGGGGGTGGGGGCACAGATACGCAGTATTTT,CASRRGGGGTDTQYF,-,TRBV28,TRBD2,TRBJ2-3
TGTGCCAGCAGTGAAAGGCAGGGGGGAAACGCTGAAGCTTTCTTT,CASSERQGGNAEAFF,-,TRBV2,TRBD1,TRBJ1-1
TGTGCCAGCAGTCCTGGGACTAGCGGGATGGGGACCCAGTACTTC,CASSPGTSGMGTQYF,once,TRBV27,TRBD2,TRBJ2-5
TGTGCCAGCAGGGACAGGGGATCCTACGAGCAGTACTTC,CASRDRGSYEQYF,once,TRBV6-1,TRBD1,TRBJ2-7
TGTGCCTGGAGGGCAGGGGGCGTATCTGGGGCCAACGTCCTGACTTTC,CAWRAGGVSGANVLTF,-,TRBV30,TRBD1,TRBJ2-6
TGTGCCAGCAGCTTAAGCCAGGGGCAGCTGTTTTTT,CASSLSQGQLFF,few,TRBV7-7,-,TRBJ2-2
TGTGCCAGCAGCCAAATGGGGGCAGGGGTAAACGAGCAGTACTTC,CASSQMGAGVNEQYF,-,TRBV7-2,-,TRBJ2-7
TGTGCCAGCAGCCTCCAGCGGTTCCACGAGCAGTACTTC,CASSLQRFHEQYF,-,TRBV7-6,-,TRBJ2-7
TGCAGCGAACAGACAGGCGACCTCTATGGCTACACCTTC,CSEQTGDLYGYTF,once,TRBV29-1,-,TRBJ1-2
TGTGCCAGCAGTCTCCTTCTCGGGGGGAACACTGAAGCTTTCTTT,CASSLLLGGNTEAFF,-,TRBV7-2,-,TRBJ1-1
TGTGCCAGCAGCCGCGGTGGGCGGGGGATCGGAAACACCATATATTTT,CASSRGGRGIGNTIYF,-,TRBV11-2,-,TRBJ1-3
TGTGCCAGCAGCTTGAGTGGCGGGAGCTCCGGGGCCAACGTCCTGACTTTC,CASSLSGGSSGANVLTF,-,TRBV5-4,TRBD2,TRBJ2-6
TGTGCCAGCAGCATTAACAGGGGAATCGGGGCTTTCTTT,CASSINRGIGAFF,-,TRBV7-9,TRBD1,TRBJ1-1
TGTGCCAGCAGTTTGTCTAGCGGGATCACCGGGGAGCTGTTTTTT,CASSLSSGITGELFF,-,TRBV28,TRBD2,TRBJ2-2
TGTGCCAGCAGGGACACCGGGACAGTCGTAGCTTTCTTT,CASRDTGTVVAFF,-,TRBV27,TRBD1,TRBJ1-1